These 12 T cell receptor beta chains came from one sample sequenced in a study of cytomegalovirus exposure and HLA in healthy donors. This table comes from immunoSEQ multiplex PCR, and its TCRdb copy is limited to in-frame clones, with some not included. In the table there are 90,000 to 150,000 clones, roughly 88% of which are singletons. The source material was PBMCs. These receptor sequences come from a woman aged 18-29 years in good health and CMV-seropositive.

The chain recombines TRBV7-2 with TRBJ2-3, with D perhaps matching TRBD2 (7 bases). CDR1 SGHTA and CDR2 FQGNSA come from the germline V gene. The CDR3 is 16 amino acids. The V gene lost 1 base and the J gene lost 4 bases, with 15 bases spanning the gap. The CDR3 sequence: CASSLVFGGPPDTQYF. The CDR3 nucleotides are TGTGCCAGCAGCTTAGTGTTCGGGGGGCCGCCAGATACGCAGTATTTT.

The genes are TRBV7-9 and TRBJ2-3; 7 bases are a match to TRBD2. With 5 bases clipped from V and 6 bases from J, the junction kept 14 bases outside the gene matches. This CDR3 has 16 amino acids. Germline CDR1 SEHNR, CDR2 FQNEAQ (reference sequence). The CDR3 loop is CASSPPSGEGEDTQYF. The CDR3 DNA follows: TGTGCCAGCAGCCCCCCCTCTGGGGAGGGAGAGGATACGCAGTATTTT. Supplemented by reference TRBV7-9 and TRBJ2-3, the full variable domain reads DTGVSQNPRHKITKRGQNVTFRCDPISEHNRLYWYRQTLGQGPEFLTYFQNEAQLEKSRLLSDRFSAERPKGSFSTLEIQRTEQGDSAMYLCASSPPSGEGEDTQYFGPGTRLTVL.

The CDR3 nucleotides are TGTGCCAGCAGCGTGCCCGGGGATACGCAGTATTTT. Protein sequence: CASSVPGDTQYF. The V and J genes are TRBV7-8 and TRBJ2-3, with D unresolved. Between the trimmed V and J ends, which lost 5 bases and 6 bases, there was a span of 9 bases. Germline CDR1 is SGHVS and CDR2 is FQNEAQ. The CDR3 runs to 12 residues.

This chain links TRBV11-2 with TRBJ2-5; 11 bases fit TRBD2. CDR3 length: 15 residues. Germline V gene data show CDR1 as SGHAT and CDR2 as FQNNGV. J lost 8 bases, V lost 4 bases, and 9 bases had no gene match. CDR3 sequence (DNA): TGTGCCAGCAGCTCGGGGCAGACTAGCGGGACAACCCAGTACTTC. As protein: CASSSGQTSGTTQYF.

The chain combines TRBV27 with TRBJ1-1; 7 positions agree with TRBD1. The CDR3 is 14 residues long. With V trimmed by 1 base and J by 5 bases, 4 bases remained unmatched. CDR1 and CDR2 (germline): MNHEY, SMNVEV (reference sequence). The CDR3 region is CASSLWPGGTEAFF. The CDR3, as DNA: TGTGCCAGCAGTTTATGGCCAGGGGGGACTGAAGCTTTCTTT.

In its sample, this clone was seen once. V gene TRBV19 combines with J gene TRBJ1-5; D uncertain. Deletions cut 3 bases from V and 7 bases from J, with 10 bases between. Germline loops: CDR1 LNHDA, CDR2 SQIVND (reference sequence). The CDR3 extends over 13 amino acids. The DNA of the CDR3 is TGTGCCAGTAGTATCCAGGCTATGCAGCCCCAGCATTTT. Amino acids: CASSIQAMQPQHF.

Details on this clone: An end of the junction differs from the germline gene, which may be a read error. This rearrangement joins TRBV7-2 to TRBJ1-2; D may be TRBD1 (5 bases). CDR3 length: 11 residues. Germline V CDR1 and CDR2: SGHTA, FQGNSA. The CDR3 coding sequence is TGTGCCAGCAGCCCCCCGGTCCTAGGGACTTTT. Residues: CASSPPVLGTF.

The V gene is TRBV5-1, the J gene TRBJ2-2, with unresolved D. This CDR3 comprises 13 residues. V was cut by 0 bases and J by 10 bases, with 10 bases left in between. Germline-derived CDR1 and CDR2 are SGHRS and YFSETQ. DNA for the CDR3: TGCGCCAGCAGCTTGGCCACAGCCAAGGAGCTGTTTTTT. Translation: CASSLATAKELFF.

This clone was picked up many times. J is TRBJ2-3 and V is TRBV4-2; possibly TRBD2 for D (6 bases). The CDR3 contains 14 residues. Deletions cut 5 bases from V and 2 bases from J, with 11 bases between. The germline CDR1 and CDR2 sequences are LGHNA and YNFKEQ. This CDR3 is CASSSGSYTDTQYF. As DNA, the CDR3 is TGTGCCAGCAGCTCCGGGAGCTACACAGATACGCAGTATTTT.

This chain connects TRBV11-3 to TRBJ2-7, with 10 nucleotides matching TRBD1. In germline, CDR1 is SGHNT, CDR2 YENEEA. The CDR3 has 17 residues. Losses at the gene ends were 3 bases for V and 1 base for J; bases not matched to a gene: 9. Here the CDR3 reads CASSFDPRDRGSYEQYF. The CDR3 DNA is TGTGCCAGCAGCTTTGACCCCCGGGACAGGGGATCCTACGAGCAGTACTTC.

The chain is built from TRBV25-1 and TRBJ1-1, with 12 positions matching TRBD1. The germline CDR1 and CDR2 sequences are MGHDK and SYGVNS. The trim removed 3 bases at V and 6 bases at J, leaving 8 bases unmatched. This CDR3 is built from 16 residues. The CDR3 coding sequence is TGTGCCAGCAGTGATTTCCGGGACAGGGGGCACGCTGAAGCTTTCTTT. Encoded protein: CASSDFRDRGHAEAFF.

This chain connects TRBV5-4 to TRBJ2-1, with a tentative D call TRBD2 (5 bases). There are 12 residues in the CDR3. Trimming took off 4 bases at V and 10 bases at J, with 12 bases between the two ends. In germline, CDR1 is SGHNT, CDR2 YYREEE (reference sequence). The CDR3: CASSRSGYEQFF. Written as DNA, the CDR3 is TGTGCCAGCAGCCGGAGCGGATACGAGCAGTTCTTC.